This TCR beta chain was sequenced for a study of T cells after yellow fever vaccination. Whole-study results and caveats: It was a small share of clonotypes that appeared in both CD4 and CD8 compartments. Although the secondary response was weaker, it peaked faster, at day 5 versus 15.

V shed 5 bases and J shed 3 bases, with 16 bases lying between them. This CDR3 has 16 amino acids. CDR1 is MNHEY and CDR2 is SMNVEV in the germline V gene (reference sequence). There are a few counts of this clonotype. The antigen is not known. Universal primer sites and UMIs were introduced during 5'RACE template-switching synthesis of TCR cDNA. Each CDR3 protein gets one entry after TCRdb re-called the 5' RACE reads with MiXCR. The sample holds 450,000 to 600,000 distinct CDR3 sequences, about 13% seen once. The rearrangement uses TRBV27 and TRBJ2-2; a weak D match, TRBD2 (5 bases). The TCR comes from a man aged 30 to 45 who received the YFV17D yellow fever vaccine. The sample consisted of PBMCs, taken on the day of the yellow fever booster vaccination. The CDR3 DNA sequence: TGTGCCAGCAGTCGCCCTACTAGGCTGGACACCGGGGAGCTGTTTTTT. This codes for CASSRPTRLDTGELFF.